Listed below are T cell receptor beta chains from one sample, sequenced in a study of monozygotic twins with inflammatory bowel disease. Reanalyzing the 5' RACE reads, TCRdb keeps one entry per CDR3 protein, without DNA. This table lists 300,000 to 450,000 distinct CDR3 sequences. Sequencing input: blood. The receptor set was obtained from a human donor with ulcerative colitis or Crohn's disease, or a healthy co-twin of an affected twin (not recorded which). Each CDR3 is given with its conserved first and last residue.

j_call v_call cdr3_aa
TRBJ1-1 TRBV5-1 CASSLLIQSLQTEAFF
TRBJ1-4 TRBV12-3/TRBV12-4 CASSQGGSEKLFF
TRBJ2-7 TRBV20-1 CSAETGKGGFEQYF
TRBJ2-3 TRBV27 CASRFNPGHLSSTDTQYF
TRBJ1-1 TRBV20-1 CSARDKQAGWDTEAFF
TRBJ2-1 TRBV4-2 CASSQVMIAGGTYEQFF
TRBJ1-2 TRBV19 CATSLGLRSTLRSGYTF
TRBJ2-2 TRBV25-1 CASSPTDRGNTGELFF
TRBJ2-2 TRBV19 CASSILRLPSTGELFF
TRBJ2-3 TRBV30 CAWSVPASSAQYF
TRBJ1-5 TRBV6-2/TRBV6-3 CASSYYPGLGNQPQHF
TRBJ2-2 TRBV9 CASSVDPSEFPPTGELFF
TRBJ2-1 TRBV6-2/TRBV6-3 CASSYGTGTRLQFF
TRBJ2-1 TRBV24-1 CATRDRGLNEQFF
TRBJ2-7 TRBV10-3 CAISFGQLPPYEQYF
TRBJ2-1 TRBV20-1 CSASEEVRVHNEQFF